This is a list of T cell receptor beta chains from one sample in a study of OX40 agonist ivuxolimab in advanced cancers. Here immunoSEQ multiplex PCR was the method, and the copy in TCRdb shows in-frame clones only, minus some. The top ten clones hold 3% to 4% of a sample with tens of thousands of clones, about 90% of them seen once. The source material was CD4+ or CD8+ T cells sorted from blood, sampled in a trial of the OX40 agonist ivuxolimab. The receptor set was obtained from an adult with an advanced solid tumor such as melanoma, head and neck, liver or kidney cancer. Both conserved end residues are part of each CDR3. The D gene is left open where the match is weak. For some rows the clone size is stated as once, few or many, or as a class when expanded; others skip it.

J,D,size,V,length,CDR3,DNA
TRBJ2-5,-,-,TRBV27,13,CASRPTSIETQYF,TGTGCCAGCAGACCCACTAGTATCGAGACCCAGTACTTC
TRBJ2-5,TRBD2,-,TRBV7-2,15,CASRLTAGGWETQYF,TGTGCCAGCAGACTAACAGCGGGAGGGTGGGAGACCCAGTACTTC
TRBJ2-3,-,-,TRBV4-3,14,CASSASGVLDTQYF,TGCGCCAGCAGTGCCTCCGGGGTTTTAGATACGCAGTATTTT
TRBJ2-7,-,-,TRBV7-7,15,CASSLGSGSGYEQYF,TGTGCCAGCAGCTTAGGTTCGGGTAGCGGATACGAGCAGTACTTC
TRBJ2-7,-,-,TRBV5-4,15,CASSPGGREPYEQYF,TGTGCCAGCAGCCCCGGCGGCAGGGAACCCTACGAGCAGTACTTC
TRBJ2-5,-,-,TRBV7-8,15,CASSPGPGPQETQYF,TGTGCCAGCAGCCCAGGACCGGGGCCGCAAGAGACCCAGTACTTC
TRBJ2-1,-,-,TRBV27,13,CASSFRGYNEQFF,TGTGCCAGCAGTTTTCGGGGTTACAATGAGCAGTTCTTC
TRBJ2-7,TRBD2,-,TRBV7-3,14,CASSPSGSLYEQYF,TGTGCCAGCAGCCCTAGCGGGAGCTTGTACGAGCAGTACTTC
TRBJ2-7,-,-,TRBV19,13,CASSPTGAVEQYF,TGTGCCAGTAGTCCCACCGGGGCGGTTGAGCAGTACTTC
TRBJ2-1,TRBD2,-,TRBV5-6,16,CASSFPRTSVYNEQFF,TGTGCCAGCAGCTTTCCCCGGACTAGCGTCTACAATGAGCAGTTCTTC
TRBJ1-3,-,-,TRBV21-1,16,CASSKVIRLSGNTIYF,TGTGCCAGCAGCAAAGTAATACGGCTCTCTGGAAACACCATATATTTT
TRBJ2-7,-,-,TRBV4-1,14,CASSPYLGAYEQYF,TGCGCCAGCAGCCCTTACCTGGGGGCCTACGAGCAGTACTTC
TRBJ2-3,-,-,TRBV4-3,18,CASSQDLRKLGGTDTQYF,TGCGCCAGCAGCCAAGATTTGCGGAAGCTTGGTGGCACAGATACGCAGTATTTT
TRBJ2-7,TRBD2,-,TRBV14,14,CASSQAGGYYEQYF,TGTGCCAGCAGCCAAGCGGGAGGGTATTACGAGCAGTACTTC
TRBJ2-2,TRBD2,few,TRBV6-1,15,CASSELAGDTGELFF,TGTGCCAGCAGTGAACTAGCGGGAGACACCGGGGAGCTGTTTTTT
TRBJ2-2,-,-,TRBV5-6,16,CASSLAVGSDTGELFF,TGTGCCAGCAGCTTGGCCGTCGGATCCGACACCGGGGAGCTGTTTTTT
TRBJ2-3,-,-,TRBV28,18,CASSYNPIITTGIDTQYF,TGTGCCAGCAGTTACAACCCCATTATCACCACAGGGATAGATACGCAGTATTTT
TRBJ1-2,TRBD1,few,TRBV6-5,14,CASSIGQGSYGYTF,TGTGCCAGCAGTATTGGACAGGGAAGCTATGGCTACACCTTC
TRBJ2-1,-,once,TRBV7-2,14,CASSLRDGYNEQFF,TGTGCCAGCAGCCTTCGGGACGGTTACAATGAGCAGTTCTTC
TRBJ1-1,-,-,TRBV7-3,14,CASSLTDRNTEAFF,TGTGCCAGCAGCTTAACGGACCGCAACACTGAAGCTTTCTTT
TRBJ2-5,TRBD1,-,TRBV4-1,13,CASSTLRGETQYF,TGCGCCAGCAGCACCCTCAGGGGGGAGACCCAGTACTTC
TRBJ2-7,TRBD1,once,TRBV5-8,14,CASSSGTGYREQYF,TGTGCCAGCAGCTCGGGGACAGGGTACCGCGAGCAGTACTTC
TRBJ1-3,-,-,TRBV14,15,CASSLNSYSGNTIYF,TGTGCCAGCAGCCTTAACAGTTACTCTGGAAACACCATATATTTT
TRBJ1-3,-,-,TRBV19,15,CASRSGGSSGNTIYF,TGTGCCAGTAGAAGTGGAGGGAGCTCTGGAAACACCATATATTTT
TRBJ2-7,TRBD1,once,TRBV7-9,13,CASSSGQDYEQYF,TGTGCCAGCAGCTCGGGACAGGACTACGAGCAGTACTTC